This T cell receptor (beta chain) derives from a study of T cell repertoires in cytomegalovirus infection. Study background: Used in the study were CMV epitopes, some recently identified and HLA-C-restricted, others well-studied and HLA-B-restricted. Matching HLA type, along with CMV infection, was indicated by public TCR beta signatures. General observations from the study: Cumulated frequencies of public TCR beta families served to identify carriers of CMV plus the relevant HLA.

Using its own MiXCR run on the reads, TCRdb lists one record per CDR3 protein. The sample includes approximately 1,000,000 distinct CDR3 sequences, around 32% seen only once; the top ten take 11% to 15%. Germline assignment: CDR1 MGHRA and CDR2 YSYEKL. The CDR3 loop spans 17 amino acids. This clonotype was counted only a few times. The antigen is unknown. At one end the junction does not follow the germline gene, possibly because of a read error. The clonotype was recovered from a human donor in good health (CMV status not recorded). Some clones in this sample may be carry-over from other donors' samples. V is TRBV4-1 and J is TRBJ1-2; the match to TRBD1 covers 7 bases. The source was cultured CD8+ T cells from PBMCs, collected from culture after CMV antigen stimulation. The DNA of the CDR3 is TGTGCCAGCAGCCAAGAGGGGACAGACCTACTTAACTATGGCTACACCTTC. Translating gives CASSQEGTDLLNYGYTF.